This note documents a single T cell receptor (beta chain) sequence. Its antigen is not yet known. Base qualities were left out, and no much larger clone turns up one base away. The library was generated by RT-PCR. The data were produced on an Illumina HiSeq 2500. The public reads were run again by TCRdb, first through fastp at Q25 and then through MiXCR, and only productive beta chains were kept. Each CDR3 protein appears once, grouped with its most common genes and DNA. For this sample there are under 850,000 distinct CDR3 sequences; around 20% appear just once. Roughly 10% of the sample belongs to the ten largest clones. The data are from a study of response to subunit inactivated influenza vaccine (dated by TCRdb to about 2018). Regarding the research as a whole: To follow how T cells responded to a trivalent subunit inactivated influenza vaccine, the researchers relied on deep quantitative profiling of the T cell receptor repertoire.

From V the trimming removes 7 bases and from J it removes 0 bases, while the gene matches leave 4 bases of the junction unaccounted for. In the germline V gene, CDR1 corresponds to MDHEN and CDR2 to SYDVKM. From cysteine to phenylalanine, the CDR3 is 15 amino acids long. Only the CDR3 DNA stays, 45 bases, in frame from base 1. Beyond this particular receptor, the publication reports: According to the authors, only a limited number of new T cells may be recruited by each seasonal influenza vaccination.

This TCR came from a man over 45 who received an inactivated influenza vaccine. Donor details come from another sample of the same person, matched by shared clones. The source material was PBMCs from blood, sampled roughly 5 days after vaccination. The sequence is built from TRBV28 and TRBJ2-3; 10 central nucleotides agree with TRBD2. The CDR3: CASTTTSGSTDTQYF. The DNA sequence is as follows: TGTGCCAGCACCACGACTAGCGGGAGCACAGATACGCAGTATTTT.